What follows are 2 T cell receptor beta chains derived from one specimen sequenced in a study of blood T cell repertoires in COVID-19. Data came from immunoSEQ multiplex PCR; TCRdb stores just in-frame clones and leaves some out. The sample carries roughly 120,000 clones, around 87% recorded once. The sequenced sample was peripheral blood. The receptor set was obtained from a woman aged 55-70 years with COVID-19, enrolled during active disease.

The chain combines TRBV15 with TRBJ1-2, with D maybe TRBD1 (6 bases). CDR3 length equals 15 residues. Germline values: CDR1 LNHNV, CDR2 YYDKDF (reference sequence). The V end lost 5 bases, the J end lost 2 bases, and 15 bases lay between the germline ends. The CDR3 protein is CATSGYRAGNYGYTF. The DNA of the CDR3 is TGTGCCACCAGCGGATACAGGGCCGGGAACTATGGCTACACCTTC.

The gene calls are TRBV5-1 and TRBJ2-3, with D perhaps matching TRBD1 (5 bases). This CDR3 spans 14 amino acids. Germline V gene sequence: CDR1 SGHRS, CDR2 YFSETQ. The V end lost 2 bases, the J end lost 5 bases, and 12 bases lay between the germline ends. The CDR3 DNA reads as TGCGCCAGCAGCTTCCAGGGAAGTAAAGATACGCAGTATTTT. This sequence encodes CASSFQGSKDTQYF.